One and the same sample provided the 23 T cell receptor beta chains below, sequenced in a study of blood T cell repertoires in COVID-19. TCRdb's table, derived via immunoSEQ multiplex PCR, lists solely in-frame clones and lacks some. This sample has under 250,000 clones, with 80% to 85% found just once. Material for sequencing was peripheral blood. The receptors here all came from a woman in her twenties or thirties who had recovered from COVID-19.

The DNA of the CDR3 is TGTGCCAGCAGCTTAGGTTTATTCAACTATGGCTACACCTTC. Residues: CASSLGLFNYGYTF. V is TRBV7-2 and J is TRBJ1-2, with D unclear. V was cut by 1 base and J by 2 bases, with 8 bases left in between. The CDR3 extends over 14 amino acids. Germline CDR1 reads SGHTA; CDR2 reads FQGNSA.

This sequence joins TRBV19 and TRBJ1-4, with 9 bases identical to TRBD1. The CDR3 loop spans 15 amino acids. Germline loops: CDR1 LNHDA, CDR2 SQIVND (reference sequence). V lost 2 bases to trimming and J lost 7 bases; unmatched junction nucleotides: 5. CDR3 in amino acids: CASSITGQGGEKLFF. Written as DNA, the CDR3 is TGTGCCAGTAGTATAACGGGACAGGGAGGTGAAAAACTGTTTTTT.

The rearrangement joins TRBV10-3 to TRBJ2-4; 13 bases align to TRBD2. CDR3 length: 15 residues. Germline loops: CDR1 ENHRY, CDR2 SYGVKD. J was trimmed by 3 bases and V by 4 bases; bases with no gene match: 0. The CDR3 loop reads CAISGTSGSKNIQYF. CDR3 sequence (DNA): TGTGCCATCAGTGGGACTAGCGGGAGCAAAAACATTCAGTACTTC.

V usage is TRBV7-2 and J usage is TRBJ2-1; no clear D. Germline CDR1 SGHTA, CDR2 FQGNSA. This CDR3 is built from 12 residues. V was clipped by 5 bases and J by 10 bases, with 12 bases between them. This CDR3 reads CASSPGWAEQFF. CDR3 nucleotides: TGTGCCAGCAGCCCCGGTTGGGCCGAGCAGTTCTTC.

The chain has TRBV11-2 and TRBJ2-5; D may be TRBD2 (6 bases). The CDR3 runs to 13 residues. Trimming took off 1 base at V and 9 bases at J, with 12 bases between the two ends. The germline gives CDR1 SGHAT, CDR2 FQNNGV. CDR3 sequence reads: CASSLAGGMAQYF. Here the CDR3 DNA reads TGTGCCAGCAGCTTAGCGGGCGGGATGGCCCAGTACTTC.

The chain has TRBV28 and TRBJ2-7, with a possible D match to TRBD2 (6 bases). V shed 2 bases and J shed 6 bases, with 11 bases lying between them. CDR3 length: 13 residues. Germline CDR1 reads MDHEN; CDR2 reads SYDVKM. CDR3 in amino acids: CASSLPRGSEQYF. CDR3 DNA sequence: TGTGCCAGCAGTTTACCCCGGGGGAGCGAGCAGTACTTC.

The genes are TRBV5-4 and TRBJ2-5; D may be TRBD2 (6 bases). CDR1 and CDR2 from the germline V gene are SGHNT and YYREEE (reference sequence). This CDR3 contains 15 residues. V shed 2 bases and J shed 5 bases, with 16 bases lying between them. CDR3 sequence: CASSFTRGTFETQYF. The CDR3 DNA reads as TGTGCCAGCAGCTTCACTCGCGGGACCTTCGAGACCCAGTACTTC.

The chain is built from TRBV7-9 and TRBJ1-1; TRBD1 might be the D (5 bases). Germline CDR1 is SEHNR and CDR2 is FQNEAQ (reference sequence). The CDR3 length is 13 residues. Trimming removed 5 bases at V and 11 bases at J, with 18 bases between. The CDR3 sequence: CASSPYLDSAAFF. In DNA form, the CDR3 reads TGTGCCAGCAGCCCCTACCTTGACAGTGCGGCTTTCTTT.

J is TRBJ2-1 and V is TRBV12-3 or TRBV12-4; D is ambiguous. Trimming took off 6 bases at V and 9 bases at J, with 9 bases between the two ends. The CDR3 loop spans 11 amino acids. CDR3 sequence reads: CASSLEVEQFF. The CDR3 nucleotides read TGTGCCAGCAGCCTAGAAGTTGAGCAGTTCTTC.

There are many counts of this clone. The J gene is TRBJ1-6, the V gene TRBV27; TRBD1 aligns across 7 bases. Germline trimming cut 2 bases from V and 6 bases from J; bases unmatched to any gene: 7. The CDR3 loop spans 16 amino acids. In germline, CDR1 is MNHEY, CDR2 SMNVEV (reference sequence). CDR3 nucleotide sequence: TGTGCCAGCAGTTTAATGGTACAGGGGCCTAATTCACCCCTCCACTTT. Translated, it gives CASSLMVQGPNSPLHF.

The V call is TRBV5-4, the J call TRBJ1-1; D is ambiguous. Germline V gives CDR1 SGHNT, CDR2 YYREEE (reference sequence). This CDR3 has 15 residues. V gave up 0 bases and J gave up 0 bases, with 9 bases separating them. The CDR3 region has the DNA TGTGCCAGCAGCTTGGAGAGGCGCTTGAACACTGAAGCTTTCTTT. It yields the protein CASSLERRLNTEAFF.

The rearrangement joins TRBV6-5 to TRBJ2-3, with a weak D call TRBD2 (6 bases). The CDR3 is 13 residues long. V dropped 6 bases and J dropped 1 base, with 8 bases sitting between them. The germline gives CDR1 MNHEY, CDR2 SVGAGI. DNA of the CDR3: TGTGCCAGCAGGGGGGAGGGCACAGATACGCAGTATTTT. Protein sequence: CASRGEGTDTQYF.

The chain has TRBV5-4 and TRBJ2-3; the match to TRBD2 covers 11 bases. There are 16 residues in the CDR3. CDR1 is SGHNT and CDR2 is YYREEE in the germline V gene (reference sequence). Trimming removed 1 base from V and 2 bases from J; junction bases left unmatched: 3. CDR3 in DNA: TGTGCCAGCAGCTTGCAACTAGCGGGAGACACAGATACGCAGTATTTT. Amino acid sequence: CASSLQLAGDTDTQYF.

The chain has TRBV6-5 and TRBJ1-2; TRBD1 aligns across 7 bases. After removal of 7 bases from V and 5 bases from J, the junction contained 10 bases not matched to a gene. CDR1 and CDR2 from the germline V gene are MNHEY and SVGAGI. This CDR3 is 14 amino acids long. DNA for the CDR3: TGTGCCAGCATTCCTCCGGGACAGACATATGGCTACACCTTC. It translates to CASIPPGQTYGYTF.

This chain connects TRBV27 to TRBJ2-1; 7 nucleotides line up with TRBD1. The CDR3 runs 15 residues. CDR1 and CDR2 (germline): MNHEY, SMNVEV (reference sequence). The trim removed 5 bases at V and 0 bases at J, leaving 4 bases unmatched. CDR3 region: CASSKQGSSYNEQFF. The CDR3 nucleotides are TGTGCCAGCAGTAAACAGGGGAGCTCCTACAATGAGCAGTTCTTC.

The chain uses TRBV5-6 and TRBJ2-7; maybe TRBD2 (5 bases). This CDR3 is built from 16 residues. Germline V gene lookup returns CDR1 SGHDT and CDR2 YYEEEE. Trimming cost V 0 bases and J 0 bases, with 13 bases left between them. This chain's CDR3 is CASSLAGRATSYEQYF. CDR3 bases: TGTGCCAGCAGCTTGGCCGGGCGGGCCACCTCCTACGAGCAGTACTTC.

This clone was counted between two and nine times. The chain is built from TRBV7-9 and TRBJ2-3; TRBD2 matches at 10 bases. V trimming: 6 bases; J trimming: 3 bases; junction bases outside the gene matches: 6. This CDR3 contains 15 residues. In germline, CDR1 is SEHNR, CDR2 FQNEAQ (reference sequence). The chain's CDR3 is CASSSTSGITDTQYF. CDR3 DNA: TGTGCCAGCAGTTCTACTAGCGGGATAACAGATACGCAGTATTTT.

The V and J genes are TRBV6-6 and TRBJ2-1, with D maybe TRBD2 (6 bases). The CDR3 totals 14 residues. V shed 2 bases and J shed 8 bases, with 13 bases lying between them. CDR1 and CDR2 from the germline V gene are MNHNY and SVGAGI (reference sequence). The CDR3, as DNA: TGTGCCAGCAGTTACCCGCTGGGGGAGGATGAGCAGTTCTTC. Protein: CASSYPLGEDEQFF.

In its sample, this clone was seen a few times. The rearrangement joins TRBV6-5 to TRBJ2-7; D perhaps matches TRBD2 (5 bases). V lost 4 bases, J lost 2 bases, and 12 bases lay in between. Germline CDR1 is MNHEY and CDR2 is SVGAGI. The CDR3 length is 14 residues. CDR3 residues: CASSFHPGTYEQYF. CDR3 in DNA: TGTGCCAGCAGTTTCCACCCCGGGACCTACGAGCAGTACTTC.

CDR3 sequence: CASRTGQSSYEQYF. As DNA, the CDR3 is TGTGCCAGCAGGACAGGACAGAGCTCCTACGAGCAGTACTTC. V usage is TRBV21-1 and J usage is TRBJ2-7; TRBD1, the D gene given by the table, was not confirmed from the DNA. TRBV21-1 is classified as a pseudogene. The CDR3 consists of 14 residues.

The V gene is TRBV5-4, the J gene TRBJ1-1; D not certain. V lost 4 bases and J lost 1, with 8 bases in between. Germline lookup yields CDR1 SGHNT and CDR2 YYREEE (reference sequence). The length of the CDR3 is 13 residues. The CDR3 loop is CASSVSENTEAFF. For the CDR3, the DNA is TGTGCCAGCAGCGTCTCAGAGAACACTGAAGCTTTCTTT.

J is TRBJ2-7 and V is TRBV9; 7 bases are shared with TRBD1. Per germline, CDR1 SGDLS and CDR2 YYNGEE. This CDR3 has 15 residues. J was trimmed by 1 base and V by 1 base; bases with no gene match: 5. The CDR3 bases are TGTGCCAGCAGCGTAATGACAGGGAAGTCCTACGAGCAGTACTTC. Residues: CASSVMTGKSYEQYF.

V is TRBV9 and J is TRBJ1-2; possible D gene TRBD1, 6 bases. The CDR3 covers 13 residues. Germline V gives CDR1 SGDLS, CDR2 YYNGEE. Trimming removed 4 bases from V and 2 bases from J, with 9 bases in between. This CDR3 is CASSQQGNYGYTF. In nucleotides, the CDR3 is TGTGCCAGCAGCCAACAGGGAAACTATGGCTACACCTTC.